This T cell receptor beta chain is drawn from a study of early T cells in non-severe SARS-CoV-2 infection. Study as a whole: Sequenced material consisted of bulk RNA (from unsorted whole blood), and chains were unpaired. Study-wide points: Using VDJdb, the matching emphasized anti-spike CD8 responses while missing private and CD4 specificities.

The library protocol tagged individual cDNA molecules with unique molecular identifiers. TCRdb re-analysed the 5' RACE reads in MiXCR, keeping a single row per CDR3 protein. The sample contains 80,000 to 100,000 distinct CDR3 sequences, 10% to 15% of which appear only once. Points on this clonotype: The target antigen is unknown.

The sequenced sample was whole blood. This TCR was sampled from an adult who was a healthcare worker with PCR-confirmed SARS-CoV-2 infection or an uninfected control (not recorded which).

CDR3 bases: TGTGCCAGCAGCCTAGGACTAGCGGGAGGGTCAATACACGGGACCCAGTACTTC. Translation: CASSLGLAGGSIHGTQYF. The V gene is TRBV7-8, the J gene TRBJ2-5; 15 positions agree with TRBD2. The J segment lost 7 bases and the V segment lost 5 bases, leaving 14 bases of the junction unmatched. Germline V lookup: CDR1 SGHVS, CDR2 FQNEAQ. The CDR3 contains 18 residues.